The source of this TCR beta chain is a study of radiotherapy plus CTLA-4 blockade in lung cancer. Study-level background: Objective responses occurred in approximately 18% of patients; about 34% had disease control. General study findings and limits: Early blood T cell clone changes and increased post-radiation serum interferon-beta were reportedly the strongest response predictors.

Focal radiation with ipilimumab CTLA-4 blockade was given to patients with chemo-refractory metastatic non-small-cell lung cancer. Clones were read by immunoSEQ multiplex PCR, and TCRdb kept only the in-frame ones, dropping some. Counted here are nearly 110,000 clones, around 85% occurring once; the ten biggest clones make up under 3%. As regards this clone: Its antigen is unknown.

This clonotype was obtained from a human donor with non-small cell lung cancer that progressed on radiotherapy plus ipilimumab. Some clones in this sample may be carry-over from other donors' samples. Sample: peripheral blood, taken from a patient treated with radiotherapy plus ipilimumab.

CDR3 nucleotide sequence: TGTGCCAGCAGCCAGACTAGCTGGGCCACCGGGGAGCTGTTTTTT. Protein sequence: CASSQTSWATGELFF. The chain couples TRBV5-5 to TRBJ2-2; 7 positions agree with TRBD2. Germline V gene data show CDR1 as SGHKS and CDR2 as YYEKEE (reference sequence). This CDR3 is built from 15 residues. J lost 4 bases, V lost 4 bases, and 7 bases had no gene match.